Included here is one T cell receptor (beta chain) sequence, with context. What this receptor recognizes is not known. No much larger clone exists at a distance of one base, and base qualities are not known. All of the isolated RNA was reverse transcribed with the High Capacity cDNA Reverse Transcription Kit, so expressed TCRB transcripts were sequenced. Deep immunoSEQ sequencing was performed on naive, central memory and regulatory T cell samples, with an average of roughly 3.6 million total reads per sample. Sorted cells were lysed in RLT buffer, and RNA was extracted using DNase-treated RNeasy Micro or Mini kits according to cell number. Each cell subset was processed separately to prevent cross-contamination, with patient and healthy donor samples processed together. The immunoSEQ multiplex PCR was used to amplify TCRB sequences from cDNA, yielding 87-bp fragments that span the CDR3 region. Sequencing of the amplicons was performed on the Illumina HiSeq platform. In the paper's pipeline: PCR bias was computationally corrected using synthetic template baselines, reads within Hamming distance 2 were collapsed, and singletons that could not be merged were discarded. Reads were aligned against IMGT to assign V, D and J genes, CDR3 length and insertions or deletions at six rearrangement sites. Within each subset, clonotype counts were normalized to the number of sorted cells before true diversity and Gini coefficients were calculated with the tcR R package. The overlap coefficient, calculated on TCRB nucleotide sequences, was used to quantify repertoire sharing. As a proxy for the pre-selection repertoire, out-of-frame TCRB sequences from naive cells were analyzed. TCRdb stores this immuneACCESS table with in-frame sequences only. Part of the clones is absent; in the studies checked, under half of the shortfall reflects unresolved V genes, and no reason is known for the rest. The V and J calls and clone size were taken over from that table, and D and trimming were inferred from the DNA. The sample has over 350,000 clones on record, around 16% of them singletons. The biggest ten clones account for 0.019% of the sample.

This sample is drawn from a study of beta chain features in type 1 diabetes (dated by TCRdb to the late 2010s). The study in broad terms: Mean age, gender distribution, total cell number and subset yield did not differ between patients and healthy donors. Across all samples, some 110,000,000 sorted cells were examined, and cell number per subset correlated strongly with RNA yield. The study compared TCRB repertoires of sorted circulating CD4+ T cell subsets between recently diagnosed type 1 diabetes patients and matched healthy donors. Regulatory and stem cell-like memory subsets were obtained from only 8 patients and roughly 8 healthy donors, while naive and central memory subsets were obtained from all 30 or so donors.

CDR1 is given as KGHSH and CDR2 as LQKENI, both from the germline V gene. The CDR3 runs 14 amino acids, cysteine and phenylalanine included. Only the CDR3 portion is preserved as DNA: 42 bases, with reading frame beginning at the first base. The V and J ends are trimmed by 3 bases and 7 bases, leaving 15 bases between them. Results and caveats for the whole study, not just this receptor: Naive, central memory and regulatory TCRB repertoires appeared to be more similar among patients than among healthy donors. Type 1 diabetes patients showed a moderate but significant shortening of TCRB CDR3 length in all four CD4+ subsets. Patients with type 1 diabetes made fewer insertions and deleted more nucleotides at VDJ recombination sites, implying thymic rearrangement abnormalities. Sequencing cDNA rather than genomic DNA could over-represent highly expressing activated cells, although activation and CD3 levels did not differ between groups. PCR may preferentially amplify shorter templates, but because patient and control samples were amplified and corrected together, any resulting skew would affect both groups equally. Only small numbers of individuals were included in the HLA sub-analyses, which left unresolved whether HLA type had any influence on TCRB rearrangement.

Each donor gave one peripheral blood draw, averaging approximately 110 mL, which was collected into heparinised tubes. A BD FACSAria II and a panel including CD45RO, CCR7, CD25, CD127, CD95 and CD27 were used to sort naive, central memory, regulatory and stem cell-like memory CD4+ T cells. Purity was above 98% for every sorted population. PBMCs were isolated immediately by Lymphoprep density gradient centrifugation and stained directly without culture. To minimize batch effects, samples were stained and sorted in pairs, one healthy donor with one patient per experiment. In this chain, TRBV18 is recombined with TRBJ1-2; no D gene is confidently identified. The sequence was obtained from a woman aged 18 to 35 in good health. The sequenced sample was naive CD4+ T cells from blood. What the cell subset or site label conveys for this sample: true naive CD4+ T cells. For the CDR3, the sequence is CASSPEDGRGGYTF. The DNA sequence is TGTGCCAGCTCACCCGAAGACGGACGGGGTGGCTACACCTTC.